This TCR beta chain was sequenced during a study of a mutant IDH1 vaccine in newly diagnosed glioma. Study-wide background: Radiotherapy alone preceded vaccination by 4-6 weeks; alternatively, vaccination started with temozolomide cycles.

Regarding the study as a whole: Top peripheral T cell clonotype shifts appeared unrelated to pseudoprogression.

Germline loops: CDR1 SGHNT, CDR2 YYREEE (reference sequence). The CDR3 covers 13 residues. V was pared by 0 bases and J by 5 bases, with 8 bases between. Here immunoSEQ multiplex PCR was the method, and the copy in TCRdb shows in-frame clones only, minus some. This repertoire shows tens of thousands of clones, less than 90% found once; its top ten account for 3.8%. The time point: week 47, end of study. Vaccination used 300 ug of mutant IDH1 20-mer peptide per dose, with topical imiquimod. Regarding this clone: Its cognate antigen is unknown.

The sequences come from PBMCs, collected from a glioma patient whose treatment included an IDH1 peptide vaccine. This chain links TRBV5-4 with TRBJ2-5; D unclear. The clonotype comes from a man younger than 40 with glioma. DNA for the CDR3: TGTGCCAGCAGCTTGGACGATTTCGAGACCCAGTACTTC. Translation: CASSLDDFETQYF.